The 28 T cell receptor beta chains presented below share a single source sample, sequenced in a study of cytomegalovirus exposure and HLA in healthy donors. The PCR employed 60 Vbeta primers together with 13 Jbeta primers. Libraries were prepared by immunoSEQ multiplex PCR; TCRdb keeps only in-frame clonotypes and omits some of them. Of under 150,000 clones detected, 75% to 85% appear once; the ten largest clones hold 1.1% to 1.5%. Sequenced: PBMCs. Source of these receptors: a middle-aged woman in good health and CMV-seronegative.

The chain combines TRBV6-5 with TRBJ2-2, with no clear D. The ends were cut back, 5 bases at V and 4 bases at J, with 5 bases in the middle. CDR1 is MNHEY and CDR2 is SVGAGI in the germline V gene. This CDR3 region has 12 residues. CDR3 loop: CASSPLTGELFF. The CDR3, as DNA: TGTGCCAGCAGTCCACTCACCGGGGAGCTGTTTTTT.

The chain carries TRBV6-4 and TRBJ1-1; TRBD1 aligns across 9 bases. Germline V gene lookup returns CDR1 MRHNA and CDR2 SNTAGT. The CDR3 is 19 amino acids. V lost 2 bases, J lost 0 bases, and 13 bases stayed unmatched. CDR3 sequence: CASSDPWDRAPLMNTEAFF. The CDR3 nucleotides are TGTGCCAGCAGTGACCCCTGGGACAGGGCTCCTTTAATGAACACTGAAGCTTTCTTT.

V usage is TRBV25-1 and J usage is TRBJ1-2; no definite D call. The CDR3 sequence is 14 residues long. CDR1 MGHDK and CDR2 SYGVNS come from the germline V gene. V shed 8 bases and J shed 3 bases, with 16 bases lying between them. The CDR3, as DNA: TGTGCCAGCGCTGCGTCGGGTATTGACTATGGCTACACCTTC. Translation: CASAASGIDYGYTF.

In nucleotides, the CDR3 is TGCGCCAGCAGCTTGGTTCCGACAGGGGGCAACGAGCAGTACTTC. Translated: CASSLVPTGGNEQYF. This chain joins TRBV5-1 and TRBJ2-7; TRBD1 matches 10 bases. The CDR3 is 15 amino acids. The germline V gene encodes CDR1 SGHRS and CDR2 YFSETQ. V trimming: 0 bases; J trimming: 5 bases; junction bases outside the gene matches: 5.

V gene TRBV6-5 combines with J gene TRBJ1-1, with D possibly matching TRBD1 (5 bases). Germline CDR1 and CDR2: MNHEY and SVGAGI. The CDR3 covers 11 residues. Trimming shortened V by 6 bases and J by 10 bases, and 12 bases separated the two germline ends. The DNA of the CDR3 is TGTGCCAGCAGCTTAGGGGCCGCAGCTTTCTTT. Translation: CASSLGAAAFF.

The V gene is TRBV7-9, the J gene TRBJ1-1, with TRBD1 matching over 8 bases. Germline CDR1 SEHNR, CDR2 FQNEAQ (reference sequence). The V gene end was trimmed by 1 base and the J gene end by 1 base; junction bases not matched to a gene: 2. This CDR3 has 15 amino acids. CDR3 sequence reads: CASSLEGQGNTEAFF. In DNA, the CDR3 is TGTGCCAGCAGCTTAGAAGGACAGGGGAACACTGAAGCTTTCTTT.

CDR3 bases: TGTGCCAGCAGCTTAGATCAGACTACTGGGGAGCTGTTTTTT. This sequence encodes CASSLDQTTGELFF. V is TRBV11-3 and J is TRBJ2-2; D is perhaps TRBD2 (5 bases). Germline lookup yields CDR1 SGHNT and CDR2 YENEEA. The CDR3 is 14 amino acids. V was pared by 0 bases and J by 8 bases, with 10 bases between.

This clone is a singleton in its sample. V is TRBV23-1 and J is TRBJ1-1, with D perhaps matching TRBD1 (5 bases). TRBV23-1 falls under the ORF class, with uncertain function. V was cut by 4 bases and J by 6 bases, with 15 bases left in between. CDR3 size: 14 residues. The CDR3 reads CASSRGGVGAEAFF. CDR3 in DNA: TGCGCCAGCAGTCGGGGGGGGGTGGGAGCTGAAGCTTTCTTT.

The table lists this clone with a count of one. This chain joins TRBV5-4 and TRBJ2-1, with D uncertain. This CDR3 region has 14 residues. V was pared by 0 bases and J by 7 bases, with 11 bases between. Germline loops: CDR1 SGHNT, CDR2 YYREEE (reference sequence). CDR3 bases: TGTGCCAGCAGCTTGGCCCAGGCGAAAAATGAGCAGTTCTTC. Translation gives CASSLAQAKNEQFF.

The CDR3 DNA reads TGTGCCAGCAGTTTAGAGGGGGTGTGGACCCAGTACTTC. Its protein product is CASSLEGVWTQYF. The chain links TRBV28 to TRBJ2-5; D might be TRBD1 (6 bases). There are 13 residues in the CDR3. Germline V lookup: CDR1 MDHEN, CDR2 SYDVKM. V was shortened by 2 bases and J by 7 bases, with 11 bases between the two germline ends.

This rearrangement joins TRBV6-1 to TRBJ2-1; 8 nucleotides match TRBD2. From germline, CDR1 is MNHNS and CDR2 SASEGT. The CDR3 runs 14 residues. The J segment lost 6 bases and the V segment lost 5 bases, leaving 6 bases of the junction unmatched. DNA of the CDR3: TGTGCCAGCAGTCCCGGGACTAGGCCCAATGAGCAGTTCTTC. Translation: CASSPGTRPNEQFF.

The V and J genes are TRBV28 and TRBJ1-2, with D possibly being TRBD1 (6 bases). Deletions cut 6 bases from V and 5 bases from J, with 16 bases between. The CDR3 spans 14 residues. Germline V gene data show CDR1 as MDHEN and CDR2 as SYDVKM. For the CDR3, the DNA is TGTGCCAGCAGAGCAGCAGGGGTAAGGTATGGCTACACCTTC. Protein product: CASRAAGVRYGYTF.

This clone was counted a single time. Here the CDR3 reads CAWRAESNQPQHF. CDR3 sequence (DNA): TGTGCCTGGAGAGCCGAGAGCAATCAGCCCCAGCATTTT. This chain links TRBV30 with TRBJ1-5, with no clear D. The CDR3 has 13 residues. V shed 3 bases and J shed 1 base, with 7 bases lying between them. Germline V gives CDR1 GTSNPN, CDR2 SVGIG (reference sequence).

The chain recombines TRBV5-1 with TRBJ2-7; D might be TRBD1 (6 bases). The CDR3 is 15 amino acids. V gave up 4 bases and J gave up 0 bases, with 14 bases separating them. Germline V gene sequence: CDR1 SGHRS, CDR2 YFSETQ. In DNA, the CDR3 is TGCGCCAGCAGCCTATGGACAGACAGCTCCTACGAGCAGTACTTC. This codes for CASSLWTDSSYEQYF.

With regard to this clone: Compared with germline, one end of the junction differs, possibly owing to a read error. The chain combines TRBV5-1 with TRBJ2-5; D gene uncertain. The CDR3 extends over 17 amino acids. Germline V CDR1 and CDR2: SGHRS, YFSETQ. In nucleotides, the CDR3 is TGCGCCAGCAGCTTGCCGGCGGAGACCCCATTGCAAGAGATCCAGTACTTC. This translates into CASSLPAETPLQEIQYF. The complete variable domain, with remaining parts taken from reference TRBV5-1 and TRBJ2-5, reads KAGVTQTPRYLIKTRGQQVTLSCSPISGHRSVSWYQQTPGQGLQFLFEYFSETQRNKGNFPGRFSGRQFSNSRSEMNVSTLELGDSALYLCASSLPAETPLQEIQYFGPGTRLLVL.

The V and J genes are TRBV27 and TRBJ1-4; D call uncertain. The CDR3 sequence is 15 residues long. The V end lost 7 bases, the J end lost 7 bases, and 19 bases lay between the germline ends. Germline V gives CDR1 MNHEY, CDR2 SMNVEV (reference sequence). The CDR3 loop is CASKKTFGVGEKLFF. The CDR3, as DNA: TGTGCCAGCAAGAAGACTTTTGGAGTGGGTGAAAAACTGTTTTTT.

This rearrangement joins TRBV7-9 to TRBJ1-5, with D possibly matching TRBD1 (5 bases). Germline loops: CDR1 SEHNR, CDR2 FQNEAQ (reference sequence). V gave up 4 bases and J gave up 4 bases, with 14 bases separating them. This CDR3 has 15 residues. CDR3 residues: CASSSRDGGNQPQHF. The CDR3 DNA reads TGTGCCAGCAGCTCCCGGGACGGGGGAAATCAGCCCCAGCATTTT.

The chain links TRBV6-5 to TRBJ1-1; possible D gene TRBD1, 6 bases. CDR1 and CDR2 from the germline V gene are MNHEY and SVGAGI. The CDR3 spans 13 residues. V lost 5 bases, J lost 6 bases, and 13 bases lay in between. CDR3 nucleotide sequence: TGTGCCAGCAGTACACAGGGAAGGGCTGAAGCTTTCTTT. Protein: CASSTQGRAEAFF.

This clone occurred once. The gene calls are TRBV5-6 and TRBJ1-4; maybe TRBD1 (6 bases). The ends were cut back, 4 bases at V and 5 bases at J, with 18 bases in the middle. The germline V gene has CDR1 SGHDT and CDR2 YYEEEE. The CDR3 runs to 16 residues. The CDR3 DNA reads as TGTGCCAGCAGCCGTGGGACACAGGCGCAAAATGAAAAACTGTTTTTT. The encoded protein is CASSRGTQAQNEKLFF. Using reference TRBV5-6 and TRBJ1-4 for the parts outside the CDR3, the full variable domain is DAGVTQSPTHLIKTRGQQVTLRCSPKSGHDTVSWYQQALGQGPQFIFQYYEEEERQRGNFPDRFSGHQFPNYSSELNVNALLLGDSALYLCASSRGTQAQNEKLFFGSGTQLSVL.

The J gene is TRBJ2-7, the V gene TRBV18; D might be TRBD1 (5 bases). Germline CDR1 KGHSH, CDR2 LQKENI. The CDR3 runs to 11 residues. V dropped 3 bases and J dropped 9 bases, with 9 bases sitting between them. CDR3 loop: CASSPDIPQYF. The CDR3 DNA reads as TGTGCCAGCTCACCGGACATCCCGCAGTACTTC.

This clone was recorded many times. The chain has TRBV6-7 and TRBJ1-1; 9 nucleotides align to TRBD1. TRBV6-7 is designated an ORF whose function remains uncertain. Losses at the gene ends were 1 base for V and 6 bases for J; bases not matched to a gene: 12. There are 17 residues in the CDR3. The chain's CDR3 is CASSYCYRGLWVPEAFF. The CDR3 DNA follows: TGTGCCAGCAGTTACTGCTACAGGGGGCTCTGGGTTCCTGAAGCTTTCTTT.

V usage is TRBV5-4 and J usage is TRBJ1-6, with 9 bases matching TRBD1. J lost 7 bases, V lost 4 bases, and 3 bases had no gene match. The CDR3 runs 14 residues. Germline CDR1 is SGHNT and CDR2 is YYREEE (reference sequence). The CDR3 loop is CASSRDRVNSPLHF. CDR3 in DNA: TGTGCCAGCAGCCGGGACAGGGTAAATTCACCCCTCCACTTT.

V usage is TRBV10-3 and J usage is TRBJ1-5; the D gene is possibly TRBD1 (5 bases). The germline V gene has CDR1 ENHRY and CDR2 SYGVKD. Trimming shortened V by 3 bases and J by 8 bases, and 14 bases separated the two germline ends. The CDR3 contains 14 residues. CDR3 in DNA: TGTGCCATCAGTGATGGGGGGGGGAGCGAGCCCCAGCATTTT. Amino acid sequence: CAISDGGGSEPQHF.

This CDR3 reads CASSQKKQGFLQYF. Written as DNA, the CDR3 is TGTGCCAGCAGCCAAAAAAAACAGGGTTTCCTTCAGTACTTC. The chain uses TRBV14 and TRBJ2-4, with D perhaps TRBD1 (6 bases). The CDR3 spans 14 residues. V lost 2 bases and J lost 11, with 16 bases in between. Germline V lookup: CDR1 SGHDN, CDR2 FVKESK.

This rearrangement joins TRBV19 to TRBJ2-1; 12 positions agree with TRBD2. The length of the CDR3 is 20 residues. Unmatched junction bases numbered 12, after V lost 3 bases and J lost 0 bases. Per germline, CDR1 LNHDA and CDR2 SQIVND (reference sequence). The CDR3 protein is CASSIGTSGLGGSSYNEQFF. CDR3 sequence (DNA): TGTGCCAGTAGTATTGGGACTAGCGGGCTCGGGGGGAGCTCCTACAATGAGCAGTTCTTC.

This clone was seen repeatedly, ten times or more. The genes are TRBV13 and TRBJ2-7; D is perhaps TRBD2 (5 bases). Germline V gene sequence: CDR1 PRHDT, CDR2 FYEKMQ (reference sequence). V dropped 4 bases and J dropped 3 bases, with 13 bases sitting between them. This CDR3 spans 14 amino acids. The CDR3 loop reads CASSSRADYYEQYF. The CDR3 DNA reads as TGTGCCAGCAGCTCGCGGGCGGATTACTACGAGCAGTACTTC. Based on the CDR3 plus reference TRBV13 and TRBJ2-7, the full variable domain is AAGVIQSPRHLIKEKRETATLKCYPIPRHDTVYWYQQGPGQDPQFLISFYEKMQSDKGSIPDRFSAQQFSDYHSELNMSSLELGDSALYFCASSSRADYYEQYFGPGTRLTVT.

The chain uses TRBV2 and TRBJ1-5; no clear D gene. CDR1 SNHLY and CDR2 FYNNEI come from the germline V gene. This CDR3 region has 12 residues. Between the trimmed V and J ends, which lost 5 bases and 5 bases, there was a span of 7 bases. CDR3 loop: CASSPEDQPQHF. CDR3 DNA sequence: TGTGCCAGCAGTCCAGAGGATCAGCCCCAGCATTTT.

This chain joins TRBV2 and TRBJ1-5; a weak D match, TRBD1 (6 bases). Germline V gene data show CDR1 as SNHLY and CDR2 as FYNNEI. CDR3 size: 19 residues. Trimming removed 2 bases at V and 1 base at J, with 21 bases between. The CDR3 loop reads CASSESGRGVYRSNQPQHF. In DNA, the CDR3 is TGTGCCAGCAGTGAATCTGGCAGGGGAGTGTACAGAAGCAATCAGCCCCAGCATTTT.